The entry below gives a single TCR beta chain sequence along with its context. The antigen remains undetermined. The data belong to a study of identifying expanded T cells in peripheral blood. Whole-study findings and limits: Roughly two-week clone count variance significantly increased as total template count grew.

Assay: immunoSEQ multiplex PCR; the TCRdb copy retains only in-frame clones and omits some. The table lists over 75,000 clones, around 88% of them singletons. Sequencing was carried out using blood. The TCR sequence derives from a person aged 18-70 years in good health.

The CDR3 region has the DNA TGTGCCAGCAGTGCGATAGGGACAGGGCATGGCTACACCTTC. Amino acid sequence: CASSAIGTGHGYTF. The J gene is TRBJ1-2, the V gene TRBV6-1, with 9 bases identical to TRBD1. The CDR3 sequence is 14 residues long. Looked up from germline, CDR1 is MNHNS and CDR2 is SASEGT. With 4 bases clipped from V and 6 bases from J, the junction kept 6 bases outside the gene matches.